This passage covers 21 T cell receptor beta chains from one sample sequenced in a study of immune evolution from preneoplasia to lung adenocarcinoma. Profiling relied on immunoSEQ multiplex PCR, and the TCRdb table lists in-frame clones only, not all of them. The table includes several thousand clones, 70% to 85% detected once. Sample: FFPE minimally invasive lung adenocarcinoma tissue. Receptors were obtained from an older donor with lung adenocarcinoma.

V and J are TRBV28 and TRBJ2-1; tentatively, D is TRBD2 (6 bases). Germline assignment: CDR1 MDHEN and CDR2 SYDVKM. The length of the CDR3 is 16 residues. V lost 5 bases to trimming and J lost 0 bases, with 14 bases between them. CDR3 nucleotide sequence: TGTGCCAGCAGTGCCGACTGGCGGGACTCCTACAATGAGCAGTTCTTC. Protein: CASSADWRDSYNEQFF. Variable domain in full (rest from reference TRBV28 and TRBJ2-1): DVKVTQSSRYLVKRTGEKVFLECVQDMDHENMFWYRQDPGLGLRLIYFSYDVKMKEKGDIPEGYSVSREKKERFSLILESASTNQTSMYLCASSADWRDSYNEQFFGPGTRLTVL.

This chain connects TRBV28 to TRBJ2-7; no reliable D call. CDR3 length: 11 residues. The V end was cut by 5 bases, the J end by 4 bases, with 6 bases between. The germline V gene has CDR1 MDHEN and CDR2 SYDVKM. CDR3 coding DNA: TGTGCCAGCAGTGGGAAATACGAGCAGTACTTC. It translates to CASSGKYEQYF.

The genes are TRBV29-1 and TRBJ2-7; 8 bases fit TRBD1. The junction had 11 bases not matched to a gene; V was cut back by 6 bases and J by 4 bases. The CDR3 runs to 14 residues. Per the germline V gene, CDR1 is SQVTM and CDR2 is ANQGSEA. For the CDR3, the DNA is TGCAGCGTCTTGCTCGGGACAGGAACTTACGAGCAGTACTTC. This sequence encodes CSVLLGTGTYEQYF.

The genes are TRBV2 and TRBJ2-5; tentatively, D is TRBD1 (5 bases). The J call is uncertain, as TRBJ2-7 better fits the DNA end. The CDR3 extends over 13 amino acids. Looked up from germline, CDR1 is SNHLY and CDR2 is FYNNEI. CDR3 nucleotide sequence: TGTGCCAGCTTGGGCAGGGTCTCCTACGAGCAGTACTTC. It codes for CASLGRVSYEQYF.

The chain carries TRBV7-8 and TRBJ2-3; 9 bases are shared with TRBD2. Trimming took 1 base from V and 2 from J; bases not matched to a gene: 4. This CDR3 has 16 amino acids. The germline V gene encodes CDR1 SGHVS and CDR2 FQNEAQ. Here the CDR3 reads CASSLVLAGFTDTQYF. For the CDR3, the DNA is TGTGCCAGCAGCTTAGTCCTAGCGGGGTTCACAGATACGCAGTATTTT.

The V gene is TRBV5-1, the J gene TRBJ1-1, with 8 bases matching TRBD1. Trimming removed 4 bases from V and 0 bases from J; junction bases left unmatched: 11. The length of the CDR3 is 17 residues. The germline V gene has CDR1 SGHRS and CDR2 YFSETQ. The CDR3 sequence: CASSRGQDTLMNTEAFF. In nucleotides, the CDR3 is TGCGCCAGCAGCCGGGGACAGGACACTCTTATGAACACTGAAGCTTTCTTT.

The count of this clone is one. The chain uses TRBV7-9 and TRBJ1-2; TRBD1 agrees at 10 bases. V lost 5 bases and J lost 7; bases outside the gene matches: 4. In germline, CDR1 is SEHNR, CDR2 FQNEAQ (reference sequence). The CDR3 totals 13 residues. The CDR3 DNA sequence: TGTGCCAGCAGCCCCGGGACAGGGGTTGGCTACACCTTC. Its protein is CASSPGTGVGYTF.

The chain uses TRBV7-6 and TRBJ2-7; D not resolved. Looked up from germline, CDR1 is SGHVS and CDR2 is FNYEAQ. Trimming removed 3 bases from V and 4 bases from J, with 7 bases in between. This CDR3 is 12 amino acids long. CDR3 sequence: CASSLRGYEQYF. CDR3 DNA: TGTGCCAGCAGCTTGCGCGGATACGAGCAGTACTTC.

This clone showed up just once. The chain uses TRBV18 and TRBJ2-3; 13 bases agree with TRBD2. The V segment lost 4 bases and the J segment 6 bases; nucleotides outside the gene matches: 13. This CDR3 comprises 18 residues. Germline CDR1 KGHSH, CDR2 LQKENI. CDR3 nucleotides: TGTGCCAGCTCACAAATATGGACTAGCGGGAGCTTGGAGGATACGCAGTATTTT. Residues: CASSQIWTSGSLEDTQYF. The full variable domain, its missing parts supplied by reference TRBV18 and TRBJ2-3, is NAGVMQNPRHLVRRRGQEARLRCSPMKGHSHVYWYRQLPEEGLKFMVYLQKENIIDESGMPKERFSAEFPKEGPSILRIQQVVRGDSAAYFCASSQIWTSGSLEDTQYFGPGTRLTVL.

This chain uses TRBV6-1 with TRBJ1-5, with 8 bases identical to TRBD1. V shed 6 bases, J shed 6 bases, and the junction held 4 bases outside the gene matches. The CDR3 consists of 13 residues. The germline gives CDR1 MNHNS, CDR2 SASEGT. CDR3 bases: TGTGCCAGCAGGGACAGGGCTGGTCAGCCCCAGCATTTT. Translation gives CASRDRAGQPQHF.

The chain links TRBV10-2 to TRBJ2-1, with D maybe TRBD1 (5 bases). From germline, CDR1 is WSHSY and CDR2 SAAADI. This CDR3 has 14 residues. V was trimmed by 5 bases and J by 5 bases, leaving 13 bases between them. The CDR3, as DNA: TGCGCCAGCAGTTCACACAGGTTAAACAATGAGCAGTTCTTC. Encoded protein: CASSSHRLNNEQFF.

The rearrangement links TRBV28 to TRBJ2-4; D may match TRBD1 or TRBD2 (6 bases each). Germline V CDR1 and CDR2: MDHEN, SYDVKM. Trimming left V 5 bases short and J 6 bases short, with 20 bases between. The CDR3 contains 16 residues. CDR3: CASSPLQGFSGNIQYF. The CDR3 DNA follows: TGTGCCAGCAGTCCCCTACAGGGCTTTAGCGGAAACATTCAGTACTTC.

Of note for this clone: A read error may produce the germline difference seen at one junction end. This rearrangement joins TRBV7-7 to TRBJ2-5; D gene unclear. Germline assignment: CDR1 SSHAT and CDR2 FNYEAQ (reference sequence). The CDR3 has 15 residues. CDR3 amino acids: CASSPLHAAGETQYF. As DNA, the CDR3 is TGTGCTAGCAGCCCTCTCCACGCAGCCGGGGAGACCCAGTACTTC.

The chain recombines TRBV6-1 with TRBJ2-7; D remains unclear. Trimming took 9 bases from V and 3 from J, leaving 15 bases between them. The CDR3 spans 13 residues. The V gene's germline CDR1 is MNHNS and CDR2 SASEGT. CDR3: CARRSSRDYEQYF. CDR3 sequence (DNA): TGTGCCAGAAGATCCTCGAGAGACTACGAGCAGTACTTC.

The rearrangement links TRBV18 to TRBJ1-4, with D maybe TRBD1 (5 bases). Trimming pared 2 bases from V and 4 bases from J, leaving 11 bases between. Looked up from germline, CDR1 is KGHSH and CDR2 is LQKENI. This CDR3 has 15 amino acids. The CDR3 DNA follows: TGTGCCAGCTCACCATATGGGGGGATTAATGAAAAACTGTTTTTT. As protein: CASSPYGGINEKLFF.

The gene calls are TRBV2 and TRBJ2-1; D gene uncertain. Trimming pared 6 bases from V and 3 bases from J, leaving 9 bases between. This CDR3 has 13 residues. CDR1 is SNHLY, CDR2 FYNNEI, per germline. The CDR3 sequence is CASRGFNYNEQFF. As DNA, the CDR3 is TGTGCCAGCAGGGGATTTAACTACAATGAGCAGTTCTTC.

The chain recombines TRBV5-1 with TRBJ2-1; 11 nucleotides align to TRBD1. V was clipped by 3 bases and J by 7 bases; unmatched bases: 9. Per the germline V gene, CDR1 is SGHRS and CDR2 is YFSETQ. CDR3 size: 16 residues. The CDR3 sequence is CASSYSGTGGGNEQFF. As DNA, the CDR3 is TGCGCCAGCAGCTATTCCGGGACAGGGGGAGGGAATGAGCAGTTCTTC. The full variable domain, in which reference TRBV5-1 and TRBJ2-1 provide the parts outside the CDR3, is KAGVTQTPRYLIKTRGQQVTLSCSPISGHRSVSWYQQTPGQGLQFLFEYFSETQRNKGNFPGRFSGRQFSNSRSEMNVSTLELGDSALYLCASSYSGTGGGNEQFFGPGTRLTVL.

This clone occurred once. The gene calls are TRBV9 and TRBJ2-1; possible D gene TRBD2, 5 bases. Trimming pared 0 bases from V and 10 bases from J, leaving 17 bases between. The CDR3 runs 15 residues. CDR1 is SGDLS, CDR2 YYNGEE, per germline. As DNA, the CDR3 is TGTGCCAGCAGCGTAGACCCCTCCTCCCGCGGGGAGCAGTTCTTC. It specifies CASSVDPSSRGEQFF.

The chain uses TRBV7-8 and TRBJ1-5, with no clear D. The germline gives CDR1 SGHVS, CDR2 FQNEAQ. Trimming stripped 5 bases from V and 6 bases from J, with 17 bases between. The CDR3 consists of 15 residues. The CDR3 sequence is CASSPKHRTGQPQHF. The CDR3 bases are TGTGCCAGCAGCCCCAAGCACCGGACGGGTCAGCCCCAGCATTTT.

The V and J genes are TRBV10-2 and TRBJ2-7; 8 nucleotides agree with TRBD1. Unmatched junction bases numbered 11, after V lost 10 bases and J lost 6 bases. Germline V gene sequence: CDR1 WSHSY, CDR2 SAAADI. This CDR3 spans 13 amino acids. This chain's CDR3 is CATVDRVGGEQYF. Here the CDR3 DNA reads TGCGCCACCGTGGACAGGGTGGGCGGCGAGCAGTACTTC.

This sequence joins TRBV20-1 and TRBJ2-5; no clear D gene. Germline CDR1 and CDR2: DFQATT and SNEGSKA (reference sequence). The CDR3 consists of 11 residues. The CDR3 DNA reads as TGCAGCGCGCCACGGGAAGAGACCCAGTACTTC. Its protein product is CSAPREETQYF.